A single sample is the source of the 29 T cell receptor beta chains below, sequenced in a study of early T cells in non-severe SARS-CoV-2 infection. TCRdb redid the calling of the 5' RACE reads with MiXCR, one entry per CDR3 protein. Among some 48,000 distinct CDR3 sequences, 3.5% to 4.5% were seen once, and the ten largest hold around 6%. The source material was whole blood. These receptor sequences come from an adult who was a healthcare worker with PCR-confirmed SARS-CoV-2 infection or an uninfected control (not recorded which).

This clonotype was counted many times. The V call is TRBV7-9, the J call TRBJ2-2; no clear D gene. The CDR3 extends over 11 amino acids. V dropped 9 bases and J dropped 6 bases, with 8 bases sitting between them. Germline values: CDR1 SEHNR, CDR2 FQNEAQ (reference sequence). The CDR3 coding sequence is TGTGCCAGTTGGCGTCCCGGGGAGCTGTTTTTT. Translation gives CASWRPGELFF.

In its sample, this clonotype was seen many times. The CDR3 protein is CSAREARTSNFGDTQYF. CDR3 nucleotide sequence: TGCAGTGCTAGAGAGGCTCGGACTAGCAACTTTGGGGATACGCAGTATTTT. The J gene is TRBJ2-3, the V gene TRBV20-1, with 8 bases identical to TRBD2. CDR1 and CDR2 (germline): DFQATT, SNEGSKA (reference sequence). The CDR3 loop spans 17 amino acids. V gave up 0 bases and J gave up 6 bases; unmatched junction bases: 14.

This clonotype was counted many times. V gene TRBV4-2 combines with J gene TRBJ1-5; a weak D match, TRBD1 (6 bases). From germline, CDR1 is LGHNA and CDR2 YNFKEQ. The CDR3 covers 15 residues. Deletions cut 1 base from V and 6 bases from J, with 13 bases between. CDR3 sequence (DNA): TGTGCCAGCAGCCAAGTGCGGGGGCGTCGTCAGCCCCAGCATTTT. Translating gives CASSQVRGRRQPQHF.

This clonotype was seen many times. The chain recombines TRBV6-1 with TRBJ2-7; D uncertain. CDR3 length equals 15 residues. The germline gives CDR1 MNHNS, CDR2 SASEGT. Trimming took 1 base from V and 1 from J, leaving 11 bases between them. The CDR3 DNA sequence: TGTGCCAGCAGTGAAGGGACCGACCGATCCTACGAGCAGTACTTC. As protein: CASSEGTDRSYEQYF.

This clonotype was observed many times. This rearrangement joins TRBV12-3 or TRBV12-4 to TRBJ1-1, with D possibly being TRBD1 (6 bases). This CDR3 contains 14 residues. Trimming stripped 5 bases from V and 7 bases from J, with 17 bases between. The DNA of the CDR3 is TGTGCCAGCAGTCTCCAGGGAGGGGGAGGTGAAGCTTTCTTT. Translation gives CASSLQGGGGEAFF.

This clonotype was counted at least ten times. V is TRBV29-1 and J is TRBJ1-3, with D hard to call. Trimming took off 7 bases at V and 0 bases at J, with 13 bases between the two ends. This CDR3 contains 14 residues. Germline V lookup: CDR1 SQVTM, CDR2 ANQGSEA. The CDR3 region has the DNA TGCAGCGCAGACTCCGGCCCCTCTGGAAACACCATATATTTT. Translating it yields CSADSGPSGNTIYF.

There are a few counts of this clonotype. CDR3 amino acids: CASSSGAPNQPQHF. CDR3 nucleotide sequence: TGTGCCAGCAGTTCAGGGGCCCCCAATCAGCCCCAGCATTTT. The chain links TRBV2 to TRBJ1-5; tentatively, D is TRBD1 (6 bases). This CDR3 comprises 14 residues. The germline CDR1 and CDR2 sequences are SNHLY and FYNNEI. Between the trimmed V and J ends, which lost 5 bases and 3 bases, there was a span of 11 bases.

This clonotype was observed at least ten times. The rearrangement links TRBV5-4 to TRBJ2-7, with 9 bases aligning to TRBD2. The CDR3 consists of 15 residues. J gave up 2 bases and V 4 bases, and 7 bases lay outside the gene matches. Germline V gene data show CDR1 as SGHNT and CDR2 as YYREEE (reference sequence). The CDR3 reads CASSHSSGDAYEQYF. The CDR3 DNA reads TGTGCCAGCAGCCACTCTAGCGGGGACGCCTACGAGCAGTACTTC.

In its sample, this clonotype was seen many times. V gene TRBV6-5 combines with J gene TRBJ2-3; possible D gene TRBD2, 6 bases. V was trimmed by 6 bases and J by 5 bases, leaving 15 bases between them. The CDR3 contains 14 residues. From germline, CDR1 is MNHEY and CDR2 SVGAGI. DNA of the CDR3: TGTGCCAGCAGGATAGGACGGGGAGGAGATACGCAGTATTTT. This gives the protein CASRIGRGGDTQYF.

The gene calls are TRBV7-2 and TRBJ2-1; TRBD2 agrees at 11 bases. The CDR3 loop spans 17 amino acids. The germline V gene has CDR1 SGHTA and CDR2 FQGNSA. With 5 bases clipped from V and 6 bases from J, the junction kept 12 bases outside the gene matches. The CDR3 here is CASSRVLAGGPGNEQFF. CDR3 sequence (DNA): TGTGCCAGCAGCCGGGTCTTAGCGGGGGGGCCGGGCAATGAGCAGTTCTTC.

The table lists this clonotype with many counts. This sequence joins TRBV11-2 and TRBJ2-7; the D gene is possibly TRBD1 (6 bases). This CDR3 has 14 residues. The V and J ends lost 5 bases and 2 bases respectively, with 13 bases between them. From germline, CDR1 is SGHAT and CDR2 FQNNGV. The CDR3 protein is CASSPTGTTYEQYF. The CDR3 DNA follows: TGTGCCAGCAGCCCCACAGGGACAACCTACGAGCAGTACTTC.

This clonotype occurred a few times. The V gene is TRBV20-1, the J gene TRBJ2-5; 9 positions match TRBD1. The CDR3 runs 14 residues. The V gene's germline CDR1 is DFQATT and CDR2 SNEGSKA (reference sequence). The CDR3 loop reads CKAPTGGGEETQYF. As DNA, the CDR3 is TGCAAGGCACCCACAGGGGGCGGCGAAGAGACCCAGTACTTC.

This clonotype was counted between two and nine times. The rearrangement links TRBV4-2 to TRBJ2-1; the D is unclear. The germline V gene has CDR1 LGHNA and CDR2 YNFKEQ. The CDR3 spans 13 residues. V lost 4 bases and J lost 3, with 7 bases in between. Written as DNA, the CDR3 is TGTGCCAGCAGCCCCGGAAACTACAATGAGCAGTTCTTC. It yields the protein CASSPGNYNEQFF.

This clonotype was counted between two and nine times. As DNA, the CDR3 is TGTGCCAGCAGCGTAGTAGAGATTGGCCCCGCTTTCTTT. Translation gives CASSVVEIGPAFF. V and J are TRBV9 and TRBJ1-1; D gene ambiguous. From germline, CDR1 is SGDLS and CDR2 YYNGEE. With 0 bases removed from V and 11 bases from J, the gap between germline ends came to 14 bases. The CDR3 runs 13 residues.

The chain couples TRBV30 to TRBJ2-1, with D unclear. Trimming cost V 0 bases and J 5 bases, with 5 bases left between them. This CDR3 has 12 amino acids. CDR1 is GTSNPN and CDR2 is SVGIG in the germline V gene (reference sequence). CDR3 nucleotides: TGTGCCTGGAGTGTCTTCAACAATGAGCAGTTCTTC. Its translation is CAWSVFNNEQFF.

This clonotype was seen more than once but under ten times. Here the CDR3 DNA reads TGTGCCAGCAGCTTAACGCCAGGGCTCACTGAAGCTTTCTTT. This encodes CASSLTPGLTEAFF. The V call is TRBV7-3, the J call TRBJ1-1; TRBD1 might be the D (5 bases). Germline values: CDR1 SGHTA, CDR2 FQGTGA. Deletions cut 0 bases from V and 4 bases from J, with 9 bases between. The CDR3 has 14 amino acids.

This clonotype was picked up many times. This chain joins TRBV21-1 and TRBJ2-2; the D call in the table, TRBD1, was not verified against the DNA. TRBV21-1 is listed as a pseudogene. The CDR3 spans 14 residues. The DNA of the CDR3 is TGTGCCAGCAGCCTACAGGGTATTAACGGGGAGCTGTTTTTT. Residues: CASSLQGINGELFF.

This clonotype occurred many times. This chain links TRBV20-1 with TRBJ2-7; 8 positions match TRBD1. V lost 5 bases to trimming and J lost 4 bases; unmatched junction nucleotides: 7. This CDR3 comprises 13 residues. Germline V gene lookup returns CDR1 DFQATT and CDR2 SNEGSKA (reference sequence). CDR3 region: CSAAGQGAYEQYF. The CDR3, as DNA: TGCAGTGCTGCAGGGCAGGGGGCATACGAGCAGTACTTC.

This clonotype was observed many times. The chain carries TRBV7-9 and TRBJ1-2; 9 bases agree with TRBD1. From germline, CDR1 is SEHNR and CDR2 FQNEAQ (reference sequence). The CDR3 spans 13 residues. Trimming at V came to 4 bases and at J to 8 bases, leaving 5 bases not matched to a gene. CDR3: CASSWDRAGGYTF. CDR3 bases: TGTGCCAGCAGCTGGGACAGGGCGGGCGGCTACACCTTC.

This clonotype was observed many times. The chain is built from TRBV24-1 and TRBJ1-2, with D hard to call. Trimming removed 8 bases from V and 4 bases from J, with 16 bases in between. This CDR3 spans 14 amino acids. Looked up from germline, CDR1 is KGHDR and CDR2 is SFDVKD. The CDR3 spells CATTDKGRSYGYTF. The CDR3 DNA reads as TGTGCCACCACGGATAAAGGCCGCAGCTATGGCTACACCTTC.

This clonotype has a handful of counts. This rearrangement joins TRBV20-1 to TRBJ1-2, with a possible D match to TRBD1 (6 bases). From germline, CDR1 is DFQATT and CDR2 SNEGSKA (reference sequence). The length of the CDR3 is 14 residues. V lost 3 bases and J lost 2, with 13 bases in between. CDR3 loop: CSASLIQGNYGYTF. Here the CDR3 DNA reads TGCAGTGCTAGCCTTATTCAGGGGAACTATGGCTACACCTTC.

In this sample, this clonotype turned up many times. The chain is built from TRBV19 and TRBJ2-3; no definite D call. This CDR3 is built from 13 residues. Germline loops: CDR1 LNHDA, CDR2 SQIVND (reference sequence). Between the trimmed V and J ends, which lost 3 bases and 2 bases, there was a span of 6 bases. CDR3: CASSMMTTDTQYF. In DNA, the CDR3 is TGTGCCAGTAGTATGATGACCACAGATACGCAGTATTTT.

This sequence joins TRBV4-2 and TRBJ1-6; D is unresolved. Germline loops: CDR1 LGHNA, CDR2 YNFKEQ. The V and J ends lost 5 bases and 7 bases respectively, with 12 bases between them. The CDR3 loop spans 14 amino acids. This CDR3 reads CASSIDVRNSPLHF. The CDR3 coding sequence is TGTGCCAGCAGCATCGATGTTCGAAATTCACCCCTCCACTTT.

In this sample, this clonotype turned up many times. V gene TRBV5-1 combines with J gene TRBJ1-4; D ambiguous. Between the trimmed V and J ends, which lost 3 bases and 3 bases, there was a span of 15 bases. Germline-derived CDR1 and CDR2 are SGHRS and YFSETQ. The CDR3 has 16 residues. In DNA, the CDR3 is TGCGCCAGCAGCTGGGAGGGCGACGCTGCTAATGAAAAACTGTTTTTT. Translated: CASSWEGDAANEKLFF. Full variable domain (missing parts from reference TRBV5-1 and TRBJ1-4): KAGVTQTPRYLIKTRGQQVTLSCSPISGHRSVSWYQQTPGQGLQFLFEYFSETQRNKGNFPGRFSGRQFSNSRSEMNVSTLELGDSALYLCASSWEGDAANEKLFFGSGTQLSVL.

The sample holds many counts of this clonotype. The chain has TRBV29-1 and TRBJ2-3; 7 nucleotides line up with TRBD1. The germline V gene encodes CDR1 SQVTM and CDR2 ANQGSEA. CDR3 length equals 12 residues. The ends lost 7 bases at V and 2 bases at J; junction bases unmatched: 3. Here the CDR3 reads CSETGYTDTQYF. Written as DNA, the CDR3 is TGCAGCGAGACAGGGTACACAGATACGCAGTATTTT.

This chain links TRBV20-1 with TRBJ2-3, with a weak D call TRBD2 (7 bases). V was cut by 4 bases and J by 3 bases, with 14 bases left in between. Germline V gene lookup returns CDR1 DFQATT and CDR2 SNEGSKA (reference sequence). This CDR3 is 14 amino acids long. The CDR3: CSAKDGGPTDTQYF. CDR3 bases: TGCAGTGCTAAGGACGGGGGGCCGACAGATACGCAGTATTTT.

This clonotype was observed at least ten times. The chain combines TRBV7-2 with TRBJ1-6; a weak D match, TRBD1 (5 bases). V lost 1 base and J lost 7, with 5 bases in between. Germline CDR1 reads SGHTA; CDR2 reads FQGNSA. The CDR3 is 13 residues long. The CDR3 DNA reads TGTGCCAGCAGCTTAGAGGGGAATTCACCCCTCCACTTT. It codes for CASSLEGNSPLHF.

This clonotype turned up a few times. This sequence joins TRBV12-3 or TRBV12-4 and TRBJ1-1; D gene unclear. The CDR3 extends over 15 amino acids. Trimming removed 7 bases at V and 0 bases at J, with 15 bases between. The DNA for the CDR3 is TGTGCCAGCACCCCAGGCCGAAGGCTGAACACTGAAGCTTTCTTT. Amino acids: CASTPGRRLNTEAFF.

In its sample, this clonotype was seen many times. The chain employs TRBV7-9 and TRBJ1-2; the match to TRBD1 covers 11 bases. V shed 2 bases and J 2 bases; nucleotides not matched to a gene: 4. This CDR3 is built from 16 residues. CDR1 and CDR2 from the germline V gene are SEHNR and FQNEAQ (reference sequence). CDR3 in amino acids: CASSLSGTGGNYGYTF. The CDR3 nucleotides read TGTGCCAGCAGCTTATCTGGGACAGGGGGGAACTATGGCTACACCTTC.